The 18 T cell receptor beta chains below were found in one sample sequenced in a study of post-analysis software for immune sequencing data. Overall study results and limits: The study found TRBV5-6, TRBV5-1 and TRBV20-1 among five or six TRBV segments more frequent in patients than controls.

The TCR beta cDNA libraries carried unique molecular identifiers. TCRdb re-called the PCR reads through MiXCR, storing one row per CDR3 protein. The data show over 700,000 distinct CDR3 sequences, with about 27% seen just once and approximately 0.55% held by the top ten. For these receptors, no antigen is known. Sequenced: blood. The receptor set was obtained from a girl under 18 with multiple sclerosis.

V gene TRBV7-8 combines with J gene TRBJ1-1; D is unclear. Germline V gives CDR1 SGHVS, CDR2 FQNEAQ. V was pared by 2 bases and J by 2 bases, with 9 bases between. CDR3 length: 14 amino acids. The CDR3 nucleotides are TGTGCCAGCAGCTTACTACGGATCAACACTGAAGCTTTCTTT. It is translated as CASSLLRINTEAFF.

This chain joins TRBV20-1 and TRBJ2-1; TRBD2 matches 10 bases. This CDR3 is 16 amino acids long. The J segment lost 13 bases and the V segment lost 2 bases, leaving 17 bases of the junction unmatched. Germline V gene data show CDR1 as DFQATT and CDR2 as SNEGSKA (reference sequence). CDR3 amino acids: CSARLWTSGRWETQFF. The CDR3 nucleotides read TGCAGTGCTAGACTCTGGACTAGCGGAAGATGGGAGACCCAGTTCTTC.

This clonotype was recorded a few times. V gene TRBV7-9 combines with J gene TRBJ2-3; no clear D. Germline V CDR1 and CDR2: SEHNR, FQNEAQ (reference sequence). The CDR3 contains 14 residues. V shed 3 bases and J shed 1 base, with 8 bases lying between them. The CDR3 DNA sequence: TGTGCCAGCAGCTTGGAGTCGGGCACAGATACGCAGTATTTT. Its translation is CASSLESGTDTQYF.

The CDR3 DNA is TGCAGTGCTAGGGGGGGGACTAGCGGCTACGAGCAGTACTTC. Protein: CSARGGTSGYEQYF. The chain carries TRBV20-1 and TRBJ2-7, with 11 nucleotides matching TRBD2. CDR3 length: 14 amino acids. Germline V lookup: CDR1 DFQATT, CDR2 SNEGSKA (reference sequence). V lost 3 bases, J lost 3 bases, and 4 bases stayed unmatched.

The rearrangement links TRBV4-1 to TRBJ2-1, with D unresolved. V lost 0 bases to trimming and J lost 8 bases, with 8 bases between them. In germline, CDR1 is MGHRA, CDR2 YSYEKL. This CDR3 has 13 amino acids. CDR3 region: CASSQEYTHEQFF. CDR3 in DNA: TGCGCCAGCAGCCAAGAATATACCCATGAGCAGTTCTTC.

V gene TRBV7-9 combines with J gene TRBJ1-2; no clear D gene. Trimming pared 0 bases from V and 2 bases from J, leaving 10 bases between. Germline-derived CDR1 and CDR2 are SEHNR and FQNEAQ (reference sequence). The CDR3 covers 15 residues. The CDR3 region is CASSLARVGNYGYTF. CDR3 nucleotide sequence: TGTGCCAGCAGCTTAGCTCGCGTGGGGAACTATGGCTACACCTTC.

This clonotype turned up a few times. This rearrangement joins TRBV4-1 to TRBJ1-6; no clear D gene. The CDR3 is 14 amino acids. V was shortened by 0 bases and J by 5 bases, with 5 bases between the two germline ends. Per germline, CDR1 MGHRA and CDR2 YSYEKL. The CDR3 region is CASSQDPNNSPLHF. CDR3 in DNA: TGCGCCAGCAGCCAAGATCCGAATAATTCACCCCTCCACTTT.

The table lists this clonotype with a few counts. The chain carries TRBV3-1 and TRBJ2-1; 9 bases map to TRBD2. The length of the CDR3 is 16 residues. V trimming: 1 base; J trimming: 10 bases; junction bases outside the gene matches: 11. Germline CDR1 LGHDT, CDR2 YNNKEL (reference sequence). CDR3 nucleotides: TGTGCCAGCAGCCAAGCTCAAAGCGGGGGGTTGGAGGAGCAGTTCTTC. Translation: CASSQAQSGGLEEQFF.

This CDR3 is CATSGSGGLADTQYF. Here the CDR3 DNA reads TGTGCCACCAGCGGCTCAGGCGGTTTGGCAGATACGCAGTATTTT. This rearrangement joins TRBV15 to TRBJ2-3; D unresolved. V lost 5 bases and J 4 bases, leaving 16 bases between the germline ends. This CDR3 region has 15 residues. Germline V gene data show CDR1 as LNHNV and CDR2 as YYDKDF (reference sequence).

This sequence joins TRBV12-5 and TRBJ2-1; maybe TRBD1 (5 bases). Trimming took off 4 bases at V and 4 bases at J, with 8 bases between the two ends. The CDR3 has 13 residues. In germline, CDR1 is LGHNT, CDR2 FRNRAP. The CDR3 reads CASGSDSYNEQFF. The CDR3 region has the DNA TGTGCTAGTGGTTCCGACAGTTACAATGAGCAGTTCTTC.

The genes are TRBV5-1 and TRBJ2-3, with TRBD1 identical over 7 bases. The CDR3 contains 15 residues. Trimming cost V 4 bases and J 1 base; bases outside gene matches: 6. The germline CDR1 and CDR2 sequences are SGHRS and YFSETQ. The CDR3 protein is CASSPGTARTDTQYF. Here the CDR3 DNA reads TGCGCCAGCAGCCCCGGGACAGCCCGCACAGATACGCAGTATTTT.

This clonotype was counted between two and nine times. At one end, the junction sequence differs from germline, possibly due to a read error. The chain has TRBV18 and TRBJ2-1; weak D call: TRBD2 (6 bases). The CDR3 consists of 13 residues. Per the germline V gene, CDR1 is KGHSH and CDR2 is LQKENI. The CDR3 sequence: CASSLTSYDEQFF. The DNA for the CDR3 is TGTGCCAGCTCACTTACTAGCTACGATGAGCAGTTCTTC.

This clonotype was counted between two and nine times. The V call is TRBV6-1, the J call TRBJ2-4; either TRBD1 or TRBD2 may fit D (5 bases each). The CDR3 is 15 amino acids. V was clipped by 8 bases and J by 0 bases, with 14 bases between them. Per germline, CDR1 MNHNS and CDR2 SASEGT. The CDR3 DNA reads TGTGCCAGCCGGCCGGGGCATTTAGCCAAAAACATTCAGTACTTC. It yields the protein CASRPGHLAKNIQYF.

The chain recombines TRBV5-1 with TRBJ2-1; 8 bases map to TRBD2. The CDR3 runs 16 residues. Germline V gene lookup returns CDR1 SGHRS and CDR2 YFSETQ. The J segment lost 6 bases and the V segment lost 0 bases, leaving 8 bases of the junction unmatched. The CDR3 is CASSLEAGGSPNEQFF. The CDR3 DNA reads TGCGCCAGCAGCTTGGAGGCGGGAGGTAGCCCCAATGAGCAGTTCTTC.

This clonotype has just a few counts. CDR3 sequence: CASTRLGWSDGANVLTF. The CDR3 nucleotides are TGCGCCAGCACCCGCTTGGGCTGGAGCGATGGGGCCAACGTCCTGACTTTC. This rearrangement joins TRBV5-1 to TRBJ2-6; D unresolved. Per the germline V gene, CDR1 is SGHRS and CDR2 is YFSETQ. This CDR3 region has 17 residues. Trimming left V 6 bases short and J 3 bases short, with 19 bases between.

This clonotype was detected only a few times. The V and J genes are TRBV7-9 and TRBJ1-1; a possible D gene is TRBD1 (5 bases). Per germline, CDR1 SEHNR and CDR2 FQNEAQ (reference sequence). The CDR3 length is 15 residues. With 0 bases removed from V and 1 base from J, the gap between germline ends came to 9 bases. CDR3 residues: CASSLAFRENTEAFF. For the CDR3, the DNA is TGTGCCAGCAGCTTAGCGTTCAGGGAGAACACTGAAGCTTTCTTT. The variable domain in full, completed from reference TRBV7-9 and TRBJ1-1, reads DTGVSQNPRHKITKRGQNVTFRCDPISEHNRLYWYRQTLGQGPEFLTYFQNEAQLEKSRLLSDRFSAERPKGSFSTLEIQRTEQGDSAMYLCASSLAFRENTEAFFGQGTRLTVV.

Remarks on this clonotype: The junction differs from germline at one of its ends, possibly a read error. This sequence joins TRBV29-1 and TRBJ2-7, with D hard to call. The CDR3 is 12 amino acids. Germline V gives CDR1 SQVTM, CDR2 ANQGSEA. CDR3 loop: CSVEDLGTGQYF. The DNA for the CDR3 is TGCAGCGTGGAAGATTTGGGTACCGGGCAGTACTTC.

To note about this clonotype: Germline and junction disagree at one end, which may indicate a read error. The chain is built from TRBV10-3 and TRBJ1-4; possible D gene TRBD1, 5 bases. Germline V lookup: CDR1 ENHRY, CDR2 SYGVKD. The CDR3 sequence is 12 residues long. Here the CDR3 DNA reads TGTGCCACCAGGGTCGGAGGTGAAAAACGGTTTTTT. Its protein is CATRVGGEKRFF.